This is a list of T cell receptor beta chains from one sample in a study of control samples from healthy donors and cancer patients. TCRdb's table, derived via immunoSEQ multiplex PCR, lists solely in-frame clones and lacks some. The table shows about 79,000 clones, with roughly 93% occurring only once. The sample comprised PBMCs. These TCRs come from a woman aged 35 to 49 with lung cancer. Both conserved end residues are part of each CDR3. The D gene is left open where the match is weak. The size field is filled for only some rows; it gives once, few, many or a size class.

V: TRBV9; D: NA; J: TRBJ2-2; size: NA; DNA: TGTGCCAGCAGCGTAGAAGGCAGAGCAGGCACCGGGGAGCTGTTTTTT; CDR3: CASSVEGRAGTGELFF
V: TRBV5-6; D: NA; J: TRBJ1-4; size: NA; DNA: TGTGCCAGCAGCTCGTCATTATTGCGTCTCCATGAAAAACTGTTTTTT; CDR3: CASSSSLLRLHEKLFF
V: TRBV11-2; D: NA; J: TRBJ2-6; size: NA; DNA: TGTGCCAGCAGCCCCGACTATAACTCTGGGGCCAACGTCCTGACTTTC; CDR3: CASSPDYNSGANVLTF
V: TRBV3-1/TRBV3-2; D: NA; J: TRBJ1-4; size: once; DNA: TGTGCCAGCAGCCAAGTAGTCTTAGGGGAAAAACTGTTTTTT; CDR3: CASSQVVLGEKLFF
V: TRBV3-1/TRBV3-2; D: NA; J: TRBJ1-5; size: NA; DNA: TGTGCCAGCAGCTGGGGGGGAGGTTTACAGCCCCAGCATTTT; CDR3: CASSWGGGLQPQHF
V: TRBV30; D: NA; J: TRBJ2-5; size: NA; DNA: TGTGCCTGGAGTCCCTCGCGGCAAGGAGAGACCCAGTACTTC; CDR3: CAWSPSRQGETQYF
V: TRBV21-1; D: NA; J: TRBJ2-7; size: NA; DNA: TGTGCCAGCAGCGCCCCGGAGACAGGGGGTACGTGGTACGAGCAGTACTTC; CDR3: CASSAPETGGTWYEQYF
V: TRBV7-8; D: TRBD1; J: TRBJ2-5; size: NA; DNA: TGTGCCAGCAGCTTAGTGGGATACGGGACAGAGCGCCAAGAGACCCAGTACTTC; CDR3: CASSLVGYGTERQETQYF
V: TRBV2; D: TRBD2; J: TRBJ2-1; size: NA; DNA: TGTGCCAGCAGTGGAGAGCGGGGGGGCAATGAGCAGTTCTTC; CDR3: CASSGERGGNEQFF
V: TRBV25-1; D: TRBD1; J: TRBJ1-2; size: NA; DNA: TGTGCCGCACGACAGGGGGCTCGAGATGGCTACACCTTC; CDR3: CAARQGARDGYTF
V: TRBV3-1/TRBV3-2; D: TRBD1; J: TRBJ2-1; size: once; DNA: TGTGCCAGCAGCTTGGGGACAGTTTACAATGAGCAGTTCTTC; CDR3: CASSLGTVYNEQFF
V: TRBV6-5; D: NA; J: TRBJ1-1; size: NA; DNA: TGTGCCAGCAGTACAGGGATGTACACTGAAGCTTTCTTT; CDR3: CASSTGMYTEAFF
V: TRBV7-3; D: TRBD2; J: TRBJ2-3; size: once; DNA: TGTGCCAGCAGCGCGGGGGGCCGCTTCACAGATACGCAGTATTTT; CDR3: CASSAGGRFTDTQYF
V: TRBV19; D: TRBD2; J: TRBJ2-5; size: NA; DNA: TGTGCCAGTAGTACCGGACTAGCGGTCCAAGAGACCCAGTACTTC; CDR3: CASSTGLAVQETQYF
V: TRBV2; D: NA; J: TRBJ1-6; size: NA; DNA: TGTGCCAGCAGTGAAGAGTCGGCCAGGGTAGGCTCACCCCTCCACTTT; CDR3: CASSEESARVGSPLHF
V: TRBV28; D: NA; J: TRBJ2-7; size: NA; DNA: TGTGCCAGCGGGGTATCATACGAGCAGTACTTC; CDR3: CASGVSYEQYF
V: TRBV6-5; D: NA; J: TRBJ1-2; size: NA; DNA: TGTGCCAGCAGTTATGGCCGGGGCTACTATGGCTACACCTTC; CDR3: CASSYGRGYYGYTF
V: TRBV12-3/TRBV12-4; D: NA; J: TRBJ1-5; size: NA; DNA: TGTGCCAGTACGATTGGGCGGCAGCCCCAGCATTTT; CDR3: CASTIGRQPQHF
V: TRBV3-1/TRBV3-2; D: TRBD1; J: TRBJ2-5; size: NA; DNA: TGTGCCAGCAGCTCTCGTACCGGGACAGGGGACGAGACCCAGTACTTC; CDR3: CASSSRTGTGDETQYF